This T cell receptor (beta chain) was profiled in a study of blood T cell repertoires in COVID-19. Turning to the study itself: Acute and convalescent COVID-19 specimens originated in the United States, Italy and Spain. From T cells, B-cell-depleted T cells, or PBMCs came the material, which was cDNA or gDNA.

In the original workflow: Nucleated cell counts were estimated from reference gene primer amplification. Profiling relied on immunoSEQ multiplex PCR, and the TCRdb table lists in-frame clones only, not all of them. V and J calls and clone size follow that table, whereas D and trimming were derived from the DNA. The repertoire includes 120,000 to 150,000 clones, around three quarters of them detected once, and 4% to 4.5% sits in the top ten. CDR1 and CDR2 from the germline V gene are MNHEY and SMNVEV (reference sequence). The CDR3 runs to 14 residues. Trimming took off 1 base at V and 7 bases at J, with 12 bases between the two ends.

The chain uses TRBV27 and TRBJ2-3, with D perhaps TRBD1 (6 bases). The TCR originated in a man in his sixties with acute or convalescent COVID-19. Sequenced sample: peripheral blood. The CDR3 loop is CASSLWLGANTQYF. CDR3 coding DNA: TGTGCCAGCAGTTTATGGTTGGGGGCGAATACGCAGTATTTT.